These 12 T cell receptor beta chains share one sample of origin, sequenced in a study of T cell responses to AZD1222 COVID-19 vaccine. Clones were read by immunoSEQ multiplex PCR, and TCRdb kept only the in-frame ones, dropping some. The sample shows 90,000 to 120,000 clones, around nine tenths of them seen only once. Sequenced here: peripheral blood, sampled on day 0 of AZD1222 vaccination. These receptors came from an adult in good health.

The sample holds many counts of this clone. This sequence joins TRBV12-3 or TRBV12-4 and TRBJ2-2, with D perhaps matching TRBD2 (5 bases). CDR3 length: 12 residues. Trimming removed 7 bases at V and 8 bases at J, with 11 bases between. The CDR3 DNA reads TGTGCCAGCACCCCCGCGGGTGGGGAGCTGTTTTTT. This translates into CASTPAGGELFF.

The sample holds one count of this clone. The chain is built from TRBV5-1 and TRBJ2-7; the D gene could be TRBD1 or TRBD2 (5 bases each). V lost 3 bases to trimming and J lost 3 bases, with 22 bases between them. The CDR3 has 17 amino acids. Germline CDR1 SGHRS, CDR2 YFSETQ. The CDR3 region is CASSSPSGGGTYYEQYF. CDR3 in DNA: TGCGCCAGCAGCTCCCCCTCCGGTGGGGGTACCTACTACGAGCAGTACTTC. The full variable domain, its missing parts supplied by reference TRBV5-1 and TRBJ2-7, is KAGVTQTPRYLIKTRGQQVTLSCSPISGHRSVSWYQQTPGQGLQFLFEYFSETQRNKGNFPGRFSGRQFSNSRSEMNVSTLELGDSALYLCASSSPSGGGTYYEQYFGPGTRLTVT.

The gene calls are TRBV9 and TRBJ2-7; D gene ambiguous. The germline V gene has CDR1 SGDLS and CDR2 YYNGEE. The V end was cut by 0 bases, the J end by 3 bases, with 10 bases between. The CDR3 spans 14 residues. The CDR3, as DNA: TGTGCCAGCAGCGTAGATGGTAGAAGCTACGAGCAGTACTTC. This encodes CASSVDGRSYEQYF.

Turning to this clone: The identical CDR3 is also encoded by other nucleotide sequences in the sample. The chain couples TRBV4-1 to TRBJ2-1, with D perhaps matching TRBD2 (6 bases). The length of the CDR3 is 15 residues. V was shortened by 4 bases and J by 4 bases, with 14 bases between the two germline ends. CDR1 is MGHRA and CDR2 is YSYEKL in the germline V gene. The CDR3 sequence: CASSPTSGGYNEQFF. For the CDR3, the DNA is TGCGCCAGCAGCCCGACTAGTGGGGGTTACAATGAGCAGTTCTTC.

The chain is built from TRBV5-1 and TRBJ1-2, with no clear D. This CDR3 spans 14 amino acids. CDR1 is SGHRS and CDR2 is YFSETQ in the germline V gene. V was pared by 0 bases and J by 8 bases, with 14 bases between. The chain's CDR3 is CASSLVAQPLGYTF. In DNA form, the CDR3 reads TGCGCCAGCAGCTTGGTGGCCCAACCGCTGGGCTACACCTTC.

The chain uses TRBV29-1 and TRBJ1-2; 8 nucleotides align to TRBD1. Trimming removed 1 base from V and 3 bases from J; junction bases left unmatched: 1. Germline CDR1 reads SQVTM; CDR2 reads ANQGSEA. This CDR3 has 13 amino acids. The CDR3 sequence: CSVEAGGDYGYTF. CDR3 nucleotide sequence: TGCAGCGTTGAAGCAGGGGGCGACTATGGCTACACCTTC. Complete variable domain (other parts from reference TRBV29-1 and TRBJ1-2): SAVISQKPSRDICQRGTSLTIQCQVDSQVTMMFWYRQQPGQSLTLIATANQGSEATYESGFVIDKFPISRPNLTFSTLTVSNMSPEDSSIYLCSVEAGGDYGYTFGSGTRLTVV.

This chain uses TRBV10-3 with TRBJ1-2, with 9 bases aligning to TRBD1. V shed 3 bases and J 4 bases; nucleotides not matched to a gene: 6. The CDR3 has 15 amino acids. Germline values: CDR1 ENHRY, CDR2 SYGVKD. The CDR3 is CAISDSTGGAYGYTF. CDR3 nucleotide sequence: TGTGCCATCAGTGATTCGACAGGGGGTGCCTATGGCTACACCTTC.

There are a few counts of this clone. The conserved phenylalanine or tryptophan is not found at the CDR3 terminus, so this likely reflects a read error. In nucleotides, the CDR3 is TGTGCCACCAGCACCCTCGGGGCGGCAGGGAATTCACCCCTCCACCTT. It codes for CATSTLGAAGNSPLHL. This chain joins TRBV15 and TRBJ1-6; D is possibly TRBD1 (5 bases). The CDR3 contains 16 residues. V lost 4 bases and J lost 7, with 17 bases in between. Per germline, CDR1 LNHNV and CDR2 YYDKDF (reference sequence).

CDR3 in amino acids: CASSLGDLTNTEAFF. The CDR3 bases are TGTGCCAGCAGCTTAGGGGACCTAACGAACACTGAAGCTTTCTTT. The gene calls are TRBV11-2 and TRBJ1-1; a possible D gene is TRBD1 (5 bases). Trimming removed 1 base from V and 1 base from J, with 10 bases in between. Germline CDR1 SGHAT, CDR2 FQNNGV. The length of the CDR3 is 15 residues.

The chain is built from TRBV5-1 and TRBJ2-7; possible D gene TRBD2, 5 bases. In germline, CDR1 is SGHRS, CDR2 YFSETQ. V shed 4 bases and J shed 5 bases, with 19 bases lying between them. This CDR3 is 15 amino acids long. The CDR3 bases are TGCGCCAGCAGCCAAGCAATGCGGGTTGGCAACGAGCAGTACTTC. This codes for CASSQAMRVGNEQYF.

With regard to this clone: One end of the junction varies from germline; a read error may be responsible. J is TRBJ2-3 and V is TRBV7-7; TRBD1 agrees at 7 bases. The CDR3 length is 15 residues. CDR1 SSHAT and CDR2 FNYEAQ come from the germline V gene (reference sequence). CDR3 region: CASSLTTGDTDTQYF. The CDR3 nucleotides read TGTGCTAGCAGCCTAACTACAGGGGACACAGATACGCAGTATTTT.

The rearrangement joins TRBV5-5 to TRBJ1-1; D possibly corresponds to TRBD1 (6 bases). V dropped 7 bases and J dropped 3 bases, with 16 bases sitting between them. The CDR3 totals 14 residues. Germline V gene data show CDR1 as SGHKS and CDR2 as YYEKEE (reference sequence). CDR3 in amino acids: CASLTGYRDTEAFF. In DNA, the CDR3 is TGTGCCAGCTTAACAGGGTACCGTGACACTGAAGCTTTCTTT.